The entry below describes one TCR beta chain. The specificity of this receptor is unknown. It has no much larger one-base neighbor in the sample; base qualities were not kept. The CDR3 regions of human TCRbeta chains were analyzed by immunosequencing. From the authors' description of their analysis: Repertoire TCRs were checked for matches against a reference library of SARS-CoV-2-specific TCRs that had been generated using the MIRA antigen-specificity platform. Breadth was defined as the fraction of unique TCRs that were SARS-CoV-2-associated, and depth was defined as the fraction of total T cells that were SARS-CoV-2-associated. Each spike-specific TCR was assigned to its reactive spike region and to a CD4 or CD8 class using the MIRA data. Log10-transformed breadth and depth values were compared by one-way ANOVA with Sidak's multiple comparisons tests. TCRdb mirrors the immuneACCESS table, restricted to in-frame sequences. Some clones are absent from its copies; in checked studies, under half trace to an unresolved V gene, and the reason for the others is unknown. V, J and clone size derive from that table, while D and trimming were established from the DNA sequence. The sample includes 170,000 or so clones, with about nine tenths observed a single time. The ten largest clones capture around 1.5% of the sample.

The sample comes from a study of T cell responses to AZD1222 COVID-19 vaccine (dated by TCRdb to the early 2020s). Study-level background: AZD1222 recipients whose second dose came at about 4 weeks and those whose second dose came at about 12 weeks were combined into one group, since spike-specific TCR depth and breadth did not differ between the two schedules. Trial participants were enrolled into age subgroups of 18-55, 56-69 and 70-plus years, which contained about 150, 27 and 61 TCR-sequenced participants, respectively. A total of over 230 trial participants underwent TCR sequencing, of whom about 200 had received two doses of AZD1222 and roughly 26 had received two doses of the MenACWY control vaccine.

Inclusive of the bounding cysteine and phenylalanine, the CDR3 is 13 residues long. The sequence is cut down to CDR3 DNA, 39 bases in frame from base 1. The germline ends are 10 bases apart after V is trimmed by 2 bases and J by 6 bases. General conclusions and limits of the study: Vaccine-associated CD4 TCRs spanned the whole spike protein, with dominant responses in regions 160-218 and 743-854. Participants were mostly white British and included more females than males, and it was suggested by the authors that clonal diversity may have been underestimated. Only a handful of AZD1222 recipients were SARS-CoV-2 seropositive at baseline, limiting conclusions about previously exposed vaccinees. Epitopes outside the regions mutated in the B.1.351 and B.1.1.7 variants were reportedly recognized by nearly half of the unique spike-specific TCRs. Spike-specific TCR breadth and depth rose significantly after two AZD1222 doses compared with day 0 and with MenACWY recipients. The 56-69-year group was small, and its depth increase did not reach significance, likely because of low power. No day 14 peak-response samples were available, so repertoires were characterized only after the peak T cell response.

The time point label corresponds to: baseline before first vaccination. Vaccinee samples came from UK trials COV001 and COV002, including a single-blind randomized controlled phase 2/3 trial of AZD1222 (ChAdOx1 nCoV-19) in healthy adults. Trial participant PBMC samples were collected at day 0 and day 28 after the second dose for TCRbeta chain sequencing. The chain is encoded by TRBV12-3 or TRBV12-4 joined to TRBJ1-2, with a weak D call of TRBD1 (6 bases match). The sample was peripheral blood, taken on day 0 of AZD1222 vaccination. The sequence was collected from an adult in good health. In nucleotide form, the sequence is TGTGCCAGCAGTTTACAGGACAGTGATGGCTACACCTTC. Its translation reads: CASSLQDSDGYTF.